This T cell receptor (beta chain) is from a study of long-term antiretroviral therapy in people with HIV. Sequencing used immunoSEQ v3.0 at survey level. The data were produced by immunoSEQ multiplex PCR, yet TCRdb's version contains in-frame clones alone and is incomplete. Of tens of thousands of clones listed, around 81% are singletons. V dropped 3 bases and J dropped 2 bases, with 18 bases sitting between them. The CDR3 is made up of 16 amino acids. Germline values: CDR1 SGHRS, CDR2 YFSETQ. The chain has TRBV5-1 and TRBJ2-7, with a weak D call TRBD2 (6 bases). The material sequenced was unsorted PBMCs, taken 0.1 years before starting antiretroviral therapy. The receptor comes from a man aged 40-49 years with HIV. CDR3 residues: CASSSPRSGGAYEQYF. CDR3 in DNA: TGCGCCAGCAGCTCCCCAAGGAGCGGAGGGGCCTACGAGCAGTACTTC.